The TCR beta chain described here comes from a study of cytomegalovirus exposure and HLA in healthy donors. Study-level findings and limits: Most subjects' HLA-A and HLA-B alleles were reportedly predicted from TCR beta sequences. Across donors, sequencing depth was assumed by presence/absence analyses to be roughly uniform.

This clone appeared a single time. The antigen remains unidentified. The PCR used 60 Vbeta and 13 Jbeta primers. The protocol was immunoSEQ multiplex PCR, while the TCRdb copy is restricted to in-frame clones and leaves out a portion. This sample has about 99,000 clones; around 82% occur once, and the top ten carry 3.4%. This receptor was identified in a man in his forties or fifties in good health and CMV-seronegative. The sequenced material came from PBMCs.

DNA of the CDR3: TGCGCCAGCAGGCTATCTAGCGGGGGGCCAAATGAGCAGTTCTTC. It encodes CASRLSSGGPNEQFF. The chain uses TRBV5-1 and TRBJ2-1; TRBD2 matches at 11 bases. After removal of 5 bases from V and 7 bases from J, the junction contained 8 bases not matched to a gene. Looked up from germline, CDR1 is SGHRS and CDR2 is YFSETQ. The length of the CDR3 is 15 residues.